This note documents a single T cell receptor beta chain sequence. After extraction with the RNeasy kit, about 0.45 to 1 ug of the RNA was reverse transcribed using random hexamers. The CDR3 of TCR beta was amplified by immunoSEQ multiplex PCR across 54 Vbeta and 13 Jbeta. TCRdb passed the immunoSEQ multiplex PCR reads through MiXCR, listing each CDR3 protein once. The sample includes about 130,000 distinct CDR3 sequences, approximately 90% of them seen just once. The sample belongs to a study of CD8 T cells in Susac syndrome. Trimming stripped 0 bases from V and 0 bases from J, with 11 bases between. Germline-derived CDR1 and CDR2 are DFQATT and SNEGSKA (reference sequence). The CDR3 is 15 amino acids.

This TCR was sampled from a human donor with multiple sclerosis. Sequenced input: CD8+ T cells from PBMCs. The rearrangement joins TRBV20-1 to TRBJ1-1, with a weak D call TRBD1 (5 bases). Written as DNA, the CDR3 is TGCAGTGCTAGAGAGGGGACGGGCTTGAACACTGAAGCTTTCTTT. Its protein is CSAREGTGLNTEAFF.